This is a list of T cell receptor beta chains from one sample in a study of shared clonotypes between healthy human individuals. Data came from immunoSEQ multiplex PCR; TCRdb stores just in-frame clones and leaves some out. The sample has about 2.4 million clones, 90% to 95% seen once. Material for sequencing was naive CD4+ T cells sorted from blood. These receptors were taken from a man younger than 35 in good health. Both conserved end residues are part of each CDR3. The order of the fields is D gene, V gene, clone size, J gene, CDR3 DNA, CDR3 protein. A D gene is named only where the DNA matches it firmly. Where a row states a size, it is once, few, many or the class of an expanded clone; other rows omit it.

NA	TRBV4-1	NA	TRBJ2-1	TGCGCCAGCAGCCAAGACTTTCGTATTTGGTTCTTC	CASSQDFRIWFF
TRBD1	TRBV6-6	NA	TRBJ1-6	TGTGCCAGCAGGACCGGGACAGACTATTCACCCCTCCACTTT	CASRTGTDYSPLHF
NA	TRBV5-1	few	TRBJ1-6	TGCGCCAGCAGCTTGGTTTCGGGGCGAGGTATTTCACCCCTCCACTTT	CASSLVSGRGISPLHF
TRBD1	TRBV6-6	NA	TRBJ2-2	TGTGCCAGCAGTTACGGGACAGGGGGCGCCGGCGGGGAGCTGTTTTTT	CASSYGTGGAGGELFF
TRBD1	TRBV4-1	NA	TRBJ2-7	TGCGCCAGCAGCCAATCGGACAGGAGGTCCTACGAGCAGTACTTC	CASSQSDRRSYEQYF
TRBD1	TRBV11-2	NA	TRBJ2-7	TGTGCCAGCAGCGCGCGGACAGGGGGCATCACCTACGAGCAGTACTTC	CASSARTGGITYEQYF
NA	TRBV5-1	NA	TRBJ1-2	TGCGCCAGCAGCTTGGGGGGCACGTCGGGCGGCTACACCTTC	CASSLGGTSGGYTF
TRBD1	TRBV5-6	NA	TRBJ2-5	TGTGCCAGCAGCTATCCGGGACAGGGGCCCCAAGAGACCCAGTACTTC	CASSYPGQGPQETQYF
TRBD2	TRBV5-1	few	TRBJ2-1	TGCGCCAGCAGCCCGGGACTAGCGGGAGGGGGTGAGCAGTTCTTC	CASSPGLAGGGEQFF
NA	TRBV5-1	NA	TRBJ2-3	TGCGCCAGCCACCCGGGGACAGATACGCAGTATTTT	CASHPGTDTQYF
TRBD1	TRBV28	NA	TRBJ1-6	TGTGCCAGCAGTTTAGGTACCGGACAGGGGAATTCACCCCTCCACTTT	CASSLGTGQGNSPLHF
TRBD1	TRBV27	NA	TRBJ1-1	TGTGCCAGCAGATCCCCCAGGGGGGCGAACACTGAAGCTTTCTTT	CASRSPRGANTEAFF
NA	TRBV15	NA	TRBJ1-4	TGTGCCACCAGCCCGAAGGAGAGGACGATGCTTAATGAAAAACTGTTTTTT	CATSPKERTMLNEKLFF
NA	TRBV6-1	NA	TRBJ2-2	TGTGCCAGCGCTGGGGGGGGGCAAGATGGCGGGGAGCTGTTTTTT	CASAGGGQDGGELFF
NA	TRBV18	NA	TRBJ2-7	TGTGCCAGCTCACCACGCCGCTACACCTACGAGCAGTACTTC	CASSPRRYTYEQYF
TRBD1	TRBV19	NA	TRBJ1-1	TGTGCCAGCGAACCGGGACAGGCATTGAACACTGAAGCTTTCTTT	CASEPGQALNTEAFF
TRBD2	TRBV7-2	NA	TRBJ2-1	TGTGCCAGCAGAAGGGCGAGCGGGAGCACGCAAACTGAGCAGTTCTTC	CASRRASGSTQTEQFF
NA	TRBV7-9	NA	TRBJ1-2	TGTGCCAGCAGCTTAAAGGAGGCAGTAGGCTACACCTTC	CASSLKEAVGYTF
NA	TRBV5-1	NA	TRBJ2-7	TGCGCCAGCAGCCGCGGGAACAGCGTCCTCTCCTACGAGCAGTACTTC	CASSRGNSVLSYEQYF
TRBD2	TRBV12-5	NA	TRBJ2-1	TGTGCTAGTGGTTTGCTGACTAGCGGCGAGCAGTTCTTC	CASGLLTSGEQFF
NA	TRBV5-1	NA	TRBJ2-5	TGCGCCAGCAGCCGGCTAGTTACAGGTTTCGAGGAGACCCAGTACTTC	CASSRLVTGFEETQYF
TRBD2	TRBV6-6	NA	TRBJ2-2	TGTGCCAGCACTTGGGGGGGGACGGCCGGGGAGCTGTTTTTT	CASTWGGTAGELFF
NA	TRBV7-2	NA	TRBJ2-3	TGTGCCAGCAGCTTAGTCGGGACAAGGACAGATACGCAGTATTTT	CASSLVGTRTDTQYF
TRBD1	TRBV27	NA	TRBJ1-2	TGTGCCAGCAGTTTAGACAGGGCTCATGGCTACACCTTC	CASSLDRAHGYTF
NA	TRBV11-1	NA	TRBJ1-2	TGTGCCAGCAGCCCGGGGAGGGTCTATGGCTACACCTTC	CASSPGRVYGYTF
NA	TRBV10-1	NA	TRBJ1-6	TGCGCCAGCAGTGAGTCTGCCGGGGAAGAAAATTCACCCCTCCACTTT	CASSESAGEENSPLHF
NA	TRBV5-1	few	TRBJ1-2	TGCGCCAGCAGCGCGAGTGGTTTTAATGGCTACACCTTC	CASSASGFNGYTF
TRBD1	TRBV19	once	TRBJ1-6	TGTGCCAGTAGTTGGGACAGGGTGAATAATTCACCCCTCCACTTT	CASSWDRVNNSPLHF
TRBD1	TRBV5-4	NA	TRBJ2-5	TGTGCCAGCAGCTTAAGGGACAGGGTAAGGGAAGAGACCCAGTACTTC	CASSLRDRVREETQYF
NA	TRBV2	NA	TRBJ2-7	TGTGCCAGCGGTGACATTTCCTACGAGCAGTACTTC	CASGDISYEQYF
TRBD2	TRBV5-6	NA	TRBJ2-1	TGTGCCAGCAGCAGTACAGCGGGAGACGGGCCTTACAATGAGCAGTTCTTC	CASSSTAGDGPYNEQFF
TRBD2	TRBV11-1	NA	TRBJ2-5	TGTGCCAGCAGCGGAGGGCGGGGGGCCCTTGAGACCCAGTACTTC	CASSGGRGALETQYF
TRBD2	TRBV11-3	NA	TRBJ2-7	TGTGCCAGCAGCTTCAGAGGCAGGACTAGCGGGGTCGAGCAGTACTTC	CASSFRGRTSGVEQYF
NA	TRBV5-4	once	TRBJ2-5	TGTGCCAGCAGCCTCGACCCGGAGGGGGAGACCCAGTACTTC	CASSLDPEGETQYF
NA	TRBV9	few	TRBJ1-4	TGTGCCAGCAGCGGGGGTTCGGCAAAACTGTTTTTT	CASSGGSAKLFF
NA	TRBV7-2	NA	TRBJ1-2	TGTGCCAGCAGCTTAGACAGGGTGCAGTATGGCTACACCTTC	CASSLDRVQYGYTF
NA	TRBV27	NA	TRBJ1-1	TGTGCCAGCAGTTTATTCGCTTTCGCCAGGACAGACGTCAGGGCTTTCTTT	CASSLFAFARTDVRAFF
NA	TRBV6-4	few	TRBJ1-5	TGTGCCAGCAGTCTAGAGGAGAATCAGCCCCAGCATTTT	CASSLEENQPQHF
TRBD1	TRBV6-5	NA	TRBJ1-5	TGTGCCAGCAGTTTCGGGACAGGGGGCGGTCAGCCCCAGCATTTT	CASSFGTGGGQPQHF
NA	TRBV30	NA	TRBJ2-3	TGTGCCTGGAGAGCCTCCGGGGATACGCAGTATTTT	CAWRASGDTQYF
NA	TRBV5-1	NA	TRBJ2-1	TGCGCCAGCAGCTTGGCACTCTCCTCCTACAATGAGCAGTTCTTC	CASSLALSSYNEQFF
NA	TRBV2	once	TRBJ2-1	TGTGCCAGCAGGAAGGGGGGCTCAGGCTACAATGAGCAGTTCTTC	CASRKGGSGYNEQFF
NA	TRBV6-6	NA	TRBJ2-4	TGTGCCAGCAGTAACGATAGCGGTGCCAAAAACATTCAGTACTTC	CASSNDSGAKNIQYF
NA	TRBV5-4	NA	TRBJ2-5	TGTGCCAGCAGCCTCCCATCGGAGACCCAGTACTTC	CASSLPSETQYF
TRBD2	TRBV2	NA	TRBJ2-3	TGTGCCAGCGGCATTAGCGGGGGGAAAGATACGCAGTATTTT	CASGISGGKDTQYF
TRBD1	TRBV18	NA	TRBJ2-7	TGTGCCAGCTCGCTGGGACAGACATACGAGCAGTACTTC	CASSLGQTYEQYF
NA	TRBV9	NA	TRBJ2-2	TGTGCCAGCAGCGTAGCCTCAGCGGCCTCAAACACCGGGGAGCTGTTTTTT	CASSVASAASNTGELFF
NA	TRBV6-6	NA	TRBJ1-2	TGTGCCAGCAGTTACCCGCTGGGCGATGGCTACACCTTC	CASSYPLGDGYTF
NA	TRBV10-3	NA	TRBJ1-2	TGTGCCATCAGTGAGGGGACCTCGGAGGGCTACACCTTC	CAISEGTSEGYTF
NA	TRBV29-1	once	TRBJ2-3	TGCAGCGTTGACAAACAGGGTGGCACAGATACGCAGTATTTT	CSVDKQGGTDTQYF
NA	TRBV10-3	NA	TRBJ1-5	TGTGCCATCAGTGAGTCTTCGTTAGTGAGCAATCAGCCCCAGCATTTT	CAISESSLVSNQPQHF
NA	TRBV6-5	NA	TRBJ1-1	TGTGCCAGCAGTTACTCGGGTGGGATGAACACTGAAGCTTTCTTT	CASSYSGGMNTEAFF
TRBD2	TRBV10-3	NA	TRBJ2-1	TGTGCCATCAGTGATACGCGGGGGGGCCCCGACAATGAGCAGTTCTTC	CAISDTRGGPDNEQFF
NA	TRBV29-1	NA	TRBJ1-2	TGCAGCGTTGAACCGGATCGGGGGACTAACTATGGCTACACCTTC	CSVEPDRGTNYGYTF